The 29 T cell receptor beta chains given below trace back to one sample, sequenced in a study of T cell responses to AZD1222 COVID-19 vaccine. Profiled with immunoSEQ multiplex PCR; TCRdb holds only in-frame clones, not every one. The data hold 97,000 or so clones, with roughly 86% observed a single time. The sample in question was peripheral blood, obtained on day 0 of AZD1222 vaccination. The receptors were sampled from an adult in good health.

The rearrangement links TRBV25-1 to TRBJ2-1, with TRBD2 matching over 7 bases. The CDR3 consists of 14 residues. CDR1 and CDR2 from the germline V gene are MGHDK and SYGVNS. J was trimmed by 9 bases and V by 2 bases; bases with no gene match: 7. The CDR3, as DNA: TGTGCCAGCAGTGAAGGGAGGGTTTGGCCTGAGCAGTTCTTC. This codes for CASSEGRVWPEQFF. Complete variable domain (other parts from reference TRBV25-1 and TRBJ2-1): EADIYQTPRYLVIGTGKKITLECSQTMGHDKMYWYQQDPGMELHLIHYSYGVNSTEKGDLSSESTVSRIRTEHFPLTLESARPSHTSQYLCASSEGRVWPEQFFGPGTRLTVL.

The CDR3 sequence is CASSEVTGGEAFF. The CDR3 DNA is TGTGCCAGCAGTGAAGTAACAGGGGGTGAAGCTTTCTTT. This sequence joins TRBV6-1 and TRBJ1-1; 8 bases match TRBD1. With V trimmed by 1 base and J by 7 bases, 2 bases remained unmatched. Germline V lookup: CDR1 MNHNS, CDR2 SASEGT. The CDR3 has 13 amino acids.

The chain couples TRBV3-1 (or the pseudogene TRBV3-2) to TRBJ2-2; no definite D call. The germline V and J ends were trimmed by 0 bases and 0 bases, with 11 bases remaining between them. From germline, CDR1 is LGHDT and CDR2 YNNKEL (reference sequence). This CDR3 comprises 17 residues. CDR3 sequence (DNA): TGTGCCAGCAGCCAAGATCTGGTGGGCACGAACACCGGGGAGCTGTTTTTT. Translating it yields CASSQDLVGTNTGELFF.

A single count supports this clone. This rearrangement joins TRBV19 to TRBJ1-5; TRBD1 agrees at 7 bases. CDR3 length equals 16 residues. V shed 4 bases, J shed 5 bases, and the junction held 11 bases outside the gene matches. Germline V gene data show CDR1 as LNHDA and CDR2 as SQIVND (reference sequence). CDR3 nucleotides: TGTGCCAGTAGTAGAGGCGTCGGGACAGAAGATCAGCCCCAGCATTTT. Translating it yields CASSRGVGTEDQPQHF. Combining the CDR3 with reference TRBV19 and TRBJ1-5 gives the whole variable domain DGGITQSPKYLFRKEGQNVTLSCEQNLNHDAMYWYRQDPGQGLRLIYYSQIVNDFQKGDIAEGYSVSREKKESFPLTVTSAQKNPTAFYLCASSRGVGTEDQPQHFGDGTRLSIL.

This chain joins TRBV9 and TRBJ1-4, with 8 nucleotides matching TRBD1. Trimming at V came to 4 bases and at J to 6 bases, leaving 8 bases not matched to a gene. The CDR3 runs to 15 residues. Germline-derived CDR1 and CDR2 are SGDLS and YYNGEE. CDR3 in amino acids: CASSPRTGRDEKLFF. The CDR3 DNA sequence: TGTGCCAGCAGCCCCCGGACAGGGAGGGATGAAAAACTGTTTTTT.

In this sample, this clone turned up a few times. The V gene is TRBV9, the J gene TRBJ2-2, with 9 bases that match TRBD2. Unmatched junction bases numbered 6, after V lost 0 bases and J lost 0 bases. This CDR3 is 18 amino acids long. The germline gives CDR1 SGDLS, CDR2 YYNGEE. CDR3 DNA: TGTGCCAGCAGCGTAGCTGTGGTAGCGGGGGCGAACACCGGGGAGCTGTTTTTT. Encoded protein: CASSVAVVAGANTGELFF.

The chain combines TRBV5-8 with TRBJ1-3; 8 nucleotides match TRBD1. CDR3 length: 16 amino acids. CDR1 is SGHTS, CDR2 YDEGEE, per germline. Losses at the gene ends were 6 bases for V and 4 bases for J; bases not matched to a gene: 12. The CDR3 region has the DNA TGTGCCAGCACTTGGACAGGGAGCGCGACAGGAAACACCATATATTTT. It specifies CASTWTGSATGNTIYF.

The chain uses TRBV7-8 and TRBJ2-3; D gene uncertain. The CDR3 runs to 12 residues. Trimming left V 5 bases short and J 6 bases short, with 9 bases between. The V gene's germline CDR1 is SGHVS and CDR2 FQNEAQ. CDR3 protein: CASSPLGDTQYF. CDR3 nucleotides: TGTGCCAGCAGCCCCCTCGGGGATACGCAGTATTTT.

The chain is built from TRBV29-1 and TRBJ2-7; TRBD1 matches at 7 bases. CDR3 length: 12 residues. Trimming cost V 6 bases and J 2 bases; bases outside gene matches: 4. Germline V gives CDR1 SQVTM, CDR2 ANQGSEA. CDR3: CSVATGTYEQYF. DNA for the CDR3: TGCAGCGTAGCGACAGGGACCTACGAGCAGTACTTC.

Details on this clone: Other nucleotide sequences in the sample specify the same CDR3. The chain links TRBV10-3 to TRBJ2-7; 9 bases fit TRBD1. CDR1 and CDR2 from the germline V gene are ENHRY and SYGVKD. V was pared by 7 bases and J by 1 base, with 5 bases of the junction left unmatched. This CDR3 is built from 14 residues. For the CDR3, the DNA is TGTGCCATCAATCCGGGACAGGGATCCTACGAGCAGTACTTC. Protein: CAINPGQGSYEQYF.

The V gene is TRBV5-1, the J gene TRBJ2-2, with a possible D match to TRBD2 (5 bases). Germline values: CDR1 SGHRS, CDR2 YFSETQ. The ends were cut back, 4 bases at V and 4 bases at J, with 17 bases in the middle. The CDR3 sequence is 16 residues long. In nucleotides, the CDR3 is TGCGCCAGCAGCCCTCCGGCCACGGGGTTCACCGGGGAGCTGTTTTTT. As protein: CASSPPATGFTGELFF.

The chain couples TRBV19 to TRBJ1-2, with D possibly being TRBD1 (6 bases). CDR3 length: 13 amino acids. Germline lookup yields CDR1 LNHDA and CDR2 SQIVND (reference sequence). The ends were cut back, 6 bases at V and 5 bases at J, with 13 bases in the middle. CDR3 residues: CASSVTGFYGYTF. The CDR3 DNA follows: TGTGCCAGTAGCGTGACAGGATTTTATGGCTACACCTTC.

A single count supports this clone. V gene TRBV5-6 combines with J gene TRBJ1-2, with D hard to call. V lost 0 bases and J 4 bases, leaving 10 bases between the germline ends. CDR1 SGHDT and CDR2 YYEEEE come from the germline V gene. The CDR3 is 14 residues long. CDR3 in amino acids: CASSLGSQFYGYTF. The DNA for the CDR3 is TGTGCCAGCAGCTTGGGCAGTCAGTTCTATGGCTACACCTTC. Complete variable domain (other parts from reference TRBV5-6 and TRBJ1-2): DAGVTQSPTHLIKTRGQQVTLRCSPKSGHDTVSWYQQALGQGPQFIFQYYEEEERQRGNFPDRFSGHQFPNYSSELNVNALLLGDSALYLCASSLGSQFYGYTFGSGTRLTVV.

This chain connects TRBV28 to TRBJ2-2; D uncertain. Trimming left V 8 bases short and J 3 bases short, with 13 bases between. CDR3 size: 14 residues. Germline assignment: CDR1 MDHEN and CDR2 SYDVKM. The CDR3 DNA is TGTGCCAGCCGCGGCCGGCACCACACCGGGGAGCTGTTTTTT. Translation: CASRGRHHTGELFF.

This rearrangement joins TRBV3-1 (or the pseudogene TRBV3-2) to TRBJ2-7; D ambiguous. The CDR3 contains 11 residues. Germline V gene lookup returns CDR1 LGHDT and CDR2 YNNKEL (reference sequence). V was pared by 0 bases and J by 5 bases, with 2 bases between. Here the CDR3 reads CASSQDHEQYF. The CDR3 region has the DNA TGTGCCAGCAGCCAAGATCACGAGCAGTACTTC.

In regard to this clone: One end of the junction fails to match germline, which may point to a read error. CDR3 sequence: CASTEGTNTGELFF. The CDR3 nucleotides are TGTGCCAGCACTGAAGGGACGAACACCGGGGAGCTGTTTTTT. V usage is TRBV6-1 and J usage is TRBJ2-2; D call uncertain. Germline assignment: CDR1 MNHNS and CDR2 SASEGT. The CDR3 spans 14 residues.

This chain joins TRBV9 and TRBJ1-2; D gene uncertain. Trimming took off 3 bases at V and 3 bases at J, with 15 bases between the two ends. Germline CDR1 reads SGDLS; CDR2 reads YYNGEE. The CDR3 consists of 15 residues. The CDR3 DNA follows: TGTGCCAGCAGCGCTGACGGAGTCCCCTACTATGGCTACACCTTC. Translating gives CASSADGVPYYGYTF.

V is TRBV27 and J is TRBJ1-2, with 9 bases fitting TRBD1. Per germline, CDR1 MNHEY and CDR2 SMNVEV (reference sequence). Unmatched junction bases numbered 4, after V lost 3 bases and J lost 8 bases. This CDR3 comprises 13 residues. The CDR3 bases are TGTGCCAGCAGTTTTGGGACAGGGTGGGGCTACACCTTC. Translation gives CASSFGTGWGYTF.

The chain is built from TRBV30 and TRBJ1-3, with D uncertain. Germline CDR1 reads GTSNPN; CDR2 reads SVGIG (reference sequence). Trimming removed 2 bases at V and 0 bases at J, with 11 bases between. The CDR3 contains 15 residues. The CDR3 DNA sequence: TGTGCCTGGAGTCGGGAAGGAAACTCTGGAAACACCATATATTTT. Encoded protein: CAWSREGNSGNTIYF.

This chain uses TRBV5-1 with TRBJ2-3; D is perhaps TRBD2 (5 bases). This CDR3 spans 14 amino acids. In germline, CDR1 is SGHRS, CDR2 YFSETQ. With 2 bases removed from V and 4 bases from J, the gap between germline ends came to 11 bases. The chain's CDR3 is CASSFTGSSDTQYF. The DNA of the CDR3 is TGCGCCAGCAGCTTTACTGGGAGTTCAGATACGCAGTATTTT.

The chain employs TRBV21-1 and TRBJ1-3; TRBD1, the D gene given by the table, was not confirmed from the DNA. TRBV21-1 is a pseudogene. CDR3 length: 14 residues. CDR3 sequence reads: CASSKWTDGNTIYF. CDR3 DNA: TGTGCCAGCAGCAAATGGACAGATGGAAACACCATATATTTT.

The rearrangement uses TRBV6-5 and TRBJ1-1, with D perhaps TRBD1 (5 bases). The CDR3 extends over 12 amino acids. V was trimmed by 7 bases and J by 11 bases, leaving 17 bases between them. CDR1 is MNHEY, CDR2 SVGAGI, per germline. CDR3 coding DNA: TGTGCCAGCACCTCCCCCGGGGGGTTCGCTTTCTTT. Amino acids: CASTSPGGFAFF.

Note on this clone: Distinct nucleotide sequences in the sample also encode this CDR3. This chain uses TRBV12-3 or TRBV12-4 with TRBJ1-1; the D is unclear. The CDR3 is 13 amino acids. The ends were cut back, 5 bases at V and 1 base at J, with 8 bases in the middle. CDR3 sequence (DNA): TGTGCCAGCAGTCCCCGGGGGAACACTGAAGCTTTCTTT. The encoded protein is CASSPRGNTEAFF.

This clone was seen a single time. The chain uses TRBV29-1 and TRBJ1-2, with D perhaps TRBD1 (5 bases). V was pared by 1 base and J by 6 bases, with 9 bases between. The CDR3 is 12 amino acids. Germline V gene sequence: CDR1 SQVTM, CDR2 ANQGSEA. Here the CDR3 DNA reads TGCAGCGTTGAAGCAGGGAATCATGGCTACACCTTC. It encodes CSVEAGNHGYTF.

This chain links TRBV21-1 with TRBJ1-1; TRBD1 was called by the table and not checked on the DNA. TRBV21-1 is a pseudogene segment. The CDR3 totals 15 residues. The CDR3: CASNDEDRGLTEAFF. DNA of the CDR3: TGTGCCAGCAACGATGAGGACAGGGGGCTAACTGAAGCTTTCTTT.

The rearrangement uses TRBV5-6 and TRBJ1-5; D unresolved. The CDR3 has 15 residues. Germline CDR1 is SGHDT and CDR2 is YYEEEE. V lost 3 bases and J 0 bases, leaving 10 bases between the germline ends. CDR3 in DNA: TGTGCCAGCAGCTCGGCGCCTAATAGCAATCAGCCCCAGCATTTT. Protein: CASSSAPNSNQPQHF.

The V call is TRBV19, the J call TRBJ2-3, with no clear D. The V end was cut by 1 base, the J end by 0 bases, with 14 bases between. This CDR3 comprises 17 residues. Germline V gene lookup returns CDR1 LNHDA and CDR2 SQIVND (reference sequence). The CDR3 spells CASSIASRKTSTDTQYF. CDR3 sequence (DNA): TGTGCCAGTAGTATAGCAAGCAGGAAGACGAGCACAGATACGCAGTATTTT.

V gene TRBV30 combines with J gene TRBJ2-7; D gene ambiguous. V was clipped by 0 bases and J by 5 bases, with 11 bases between them. Germline V gene data show CDR1 as GTSNPN and CDR2 as SVGIG (reference sequence). This CDR3 has 13 residues. The CDR3, as DNA: TGTGCCTGGAGTGTAGCGCTGGCAGACGAGCAGTACTTC. Its translation: CAWSVALADEQYF.

V gene TRBV20-1 combines with J gene TRBJ1-5; 11 bases map to TRBD1. The V gene end was trimmed by 3 bases and the J gene end by 6 bases; junction bases not matched to a gene: 7. CDR3 length equals 15 residues. In germline, CDR1 is DFQATT, CDR2 SNEGSKA (reference sequence). Written as DNA, the CDR3 is TGCAGTGCTAGTACTGGACAGGGGGCAAGTCAGCCCCAGCATTTT. Protein sequence: CSASTGQGASQPQHF.